This T cell receptor beta chain was obtained from a study of cytomegalovirus exposure and HLA in healthy donors. On the study more broadly: Earlier work reported about 110 million unique TCR beta sequences from 150 million to 200 million T cells.

General observations from the study: Later on, an analysis found that several of the most significant clusters appeared to be linked to common viral pathogens, which included parvovirus B19. Accurate predictions that matched the HLA-A and HLA-B alleles of most subjects were reportedly made from TCR beta sequences.

The CDR3 has 14 residues. Germline V gene lookup returns CDR1 LNHNV and CDR2 YYDKDF (reference sequence). About this clone: The antigen is unknown. One end of the junction varies from germline; a read error may be responsible.

This PCR relied on a set of 60 Vbeta primers and 13 Jbeta primers. TCRdb keeps only in-frame clones here, not all; method: immunoSEQ multiplex PCR. The table has some 78,000 clones, about four fifths seen once. Sequenced input: PBMCs. This sequence originates from a man over 45 in good health and CMV-seropositive. This chain uses TRBV15 with TRBJ2-7, with TRBD1 matching 9 bases. The CDR3 reads CVTSRDRGSLEQYF. The CDR3 DNA sequence: TGTGTCACCAGCAGAGACAGGGGGTCCTTAGAGCAGTACTTC.